The 29 T cell receptor beta chains reported below all come from one sample, sequenced in a study of blood T cell repertoires in COVID-19. Assay: immunoSEQ multiplex PCR; the TCRdb copy retains only in-frame clones and omits some. The sample includes a few hundred thousand clones, around 81% of them seen just once. Sequenced sample: PBMCs or T cells enriched from blood (not recorded which). Receptor source: a man aged 45-65 years who had recovered from COVID-19.

The V gene is TRBV28, the J gene TRBJ1-1, with 8 bases lining up with TRBD1. Germline CDR1 and CDR2: MDHEN and SYDVKM. CDR3 length: 17 residues. Trimming took 5 bases from V and 4 from J; bases not matched to a gene: 15. The CDR3 DNA is TGTGCCAGCAGTCCTAGACCCCAGGGGGCGCGAGGCACTGAAGCTTTCTTT. This sequence encodes CASSPRPQGARGTEAFF.

The chain employs TRBV9 and TRBJ1-1, with 8 bases lining up with TRBD1. Trimming took 4 bases from V and 2 from J; bases not matched to a gene: 4. The CDR3 totals 14 residues. Germline loops: CDR1 SGDLS, CDR2 YYNGEE. CDR3 nucleotide sequence: TGTGCCAGCAGCTCGACAGGGGCCAACACTGAAGCTTTCTTT. Amino acids: CASSSTGANTEAFF.

The gene calls are TRBV6-5 and TRBJ2-5, with 8 bases lining up with TRBD2. Germline lookup yields CDR1 MNHEY and CDR2 SVGAGI. The CDR3 is made up of 15 amino acids. J lost 1 base, V lost 6 bases, and 7 bases had no gene match. CDR3 sequence (DNA): TGTGCCAGCAGCAACTTAGCGGGGAGCCAAGAGACCCAGTACTTC. Its translation: CASSNLAGSQETQYF.

The chain carries TRBV19 and TRBJ1-1, with TRBD1 identical over 9 bases. This CDR3 has 16 residues. J lost 4 bases, V lost 4 bases, and 10 bases had no gene match. Germline V gene lookup returns CDR1 LNHDA and CDR2 SQIVND (reference sequence). The CDR3 here is CASSTNPGQGFTEAFF. CDR3 DNA: TGTGCCAGTAGTACTAACCCGGGACAGGGATTCACTGAAGCTTTCTTT.

This clone occurred once. The chain couples TRBV5-6 to TRBJ1-5; D unresolved. V gave up 2 bases and J gave up 4 bases, with 10 bases separating them. Germline assignment: CDR1 SGHDT and CDR2 YYEEEE. The CDR3 extends over 14 amino acids. CDR3 sequence: CASSFRGYNQPQHF. The DNA for the CDR3 is TGTGCCAGCAGCTTTCGGGGATATAATCAGCCCCAGCATTTT.

The J gene is TRBJ2-4, the V gene TRBV19; a possible D gene is TRBD1 (6 bases). The V end lost 4 bases, the J end lost 8 bases, and 12 bases lay between the germline ends. Germline assignment: CDR1 LNHDA and CDR2 SQIVND (reference sequence). This CDR3 region has 13 residues. The CDR3 region is CASSTQGLYIQYF. In nucleotides, the CDR3 is TGTGCCAGTAGTACACAGGGCCTGTACATTCAGTACTTC. The whole variable domain, filled in from reference TRBV19 and TRBJ2-4, reads DGGITQSPKYLFRKEGQNVTLSCEQNLNHDAMYWYRQDPGQGLRLIYYSQIVNDFQKGDIAEGYSVSREKKESFPLTVTSAQKNPTAFYLCASSTQGLYIQYFGAGTRLSVL.

The gene calls are TRBV19 and TRBJ1-3; D not certain. V lost 5 bases and J lost 4, with 18 bases in between. CDR1 and CDR2 from the germline V gene are LNHDA and SQIVND (reference sequence). The CDR3 is made up of 16 amino acids. CDR3 sequence (DNA): TGTGCCAGTAGTTTGACACTTCCCAAGCCCGGAAACACCATATATTTT. As protein: CASSLTLPKPGNTIYF.

This clone was picked up one time. The chain uses TRBV29-1 and TRBJ1-5; 8 positions match TRBD1. Germline CDR1 SQVTM, CDR2 ANQGSEA. The CDR3 sequence is 14 residues long. Losses at the gene ends were 6 bases for V and 6 bases for J; bases not matched to a gene: 10. CDR3 DNA: TGCAGCGTGAAACAGGGGGGTGTCAGTCAGCCCCAGCATTTT. Translated: CSVKQGGVSQPQHF.

The chain has TRBV9 and TRBJ2-1; 7 bases line up with TRBD2. This CDR3 comprises 14 residues. From germline, CDR1 is SGDLS and CDR2 YYNGEE. Losses at the gene ends were 3 bases for V and 4 bases for J; bases not matched to a gene: 4. The CDR3 here is CASSEAGLYNEQFF. CDR3 nucleotide sequence: TGTGCCAGCAGCGAAGCGGGGCTGTACAATGAGCAGTTCTTC.

The chain has TRBV2 and TRBJ1-1; D is ambiguous. Trimming took off 4 bases at V and 4 bases at J, with 10 bases between the two ends. CDR1 SNHLY and CDR2 FYNNEI come from the germline V gene. The CDR3 is made up of 13 amino acids. CDR3 sequence: CASSGLNPTEAFF. In nucleotides, the CDR3 is TGTGCCAGCAGTGGACTTAATCCCACTGAAGCTTTCTTT.

The chain recombines TRBV3-1 (or the pseudogene TRBV3-2) with TRBJ2-5, with 8 bases lining up with TRBD2. CDR1 and CDR2 (germline): LGHDT, YNNKEL (reference sequence). Trimming took 2 bases from V and 5 from J; bases not matched to a gene: 4. The CDR3 spans 14 residues. The CDR3 region is CASSQWTSMETQYF. The CDR3 bases are TGTGCCAGCAGCCAATGGACTAGCATGGAGACCCAGTACTTC.

The chain recombines TRBV7-3 with TRBJ2-5; TRBD2 aligns across 7 bases. V trimming: 5 bases; J trimming: 2 bases; junction bases outside the gene matches: 14. Germline CDR1 reads SGHTA; CDR2 reads FQGTGA. The CDR3 has 17 amino acids. As DNA, the CDR3 is TGTGCCAGCAGCGCCTCTGGGGCGGGAGTGGGTCAAGAGACCCAGTACTTC. Translating it yields CASSASGAGVGQETQYF.

The chain carries TRBV7-2 and TRBJ1-2; D gene uncertain. Germline V gene sequence: CDR1 SGHTA, CDR2 FQGNSA. V dropped 7 bases and J dropped 2 bases, with 8 bases sitting between them. The CDR3 totals 12 residues. In nucleotides, the CDR3 is TGTGCCAGCACCCCACAGAACTATGGCTACACCTTC. It encodes CASTPQNYGYTF.

The chain joins TRBV7-9 to TRBJ2-5; 11 positions match TRBD1. This CDR3 is 15 amino acids long. The germline V gene encodes CDR1 SEHNR and CDR2 FQNEAQ (reference sequence). Trimming took 4 bases from V and 5 from J; bases not matched to a gene: 6. The CDR3 DNA is TGTGCCAGCAGCTCCGGGACAGGGGGAGGGGAGACCCAGTACTTC. This translates into CASSSGTGGGETQYF. The full variable domain, its missing parts supplied by reference TRBV7-9 and TRBJ2-5, is DTGVSQNPRHKITKRGQNVTFRCDPISEHNRLYWYRQTLGQGPEFLTYFQNEAQLEKSRLLSDRFSAERPKGSFSTLEIQRTEQGDSAMYLCASSSGTGGGETQYFGPGTRLLVL.

The CDR3, as DNA: TGTGCCAGCAGTCCCGAGGCCCCGGGACAGGACTATGGCTACACCTTC. Translating it yields CASSPEAPGQDYGYTF. The rearrangement joins TRBV6-2 or TRBV6-3 to TRBJ1-2, with 8 bases that match TRBD1. After removal of 5 bases from V and 3 bases from J, the junction contained 11 bases not matched to a gene. The CDR3 has 16 amino acids. CDR1 is MNHEY, CDR2 SVGEGT, per germline.

V usage is TRBV11-2 and J usage is TRBJ1-1; the D gene is possibly TRBD1 (6 bases). The CDR3 length is 14 residues. Germline V gene data show CDR1 as SGHAT and CDR2 as FQNNGV. Trimming removed 6 bases from V and 5 bases from J, with 16 bases in between. The CDR3 bases are TGTGCCAGCAGGCCAGGGGCCGGTTGGACTGAAGCTTTCTTT. Translated, it gives CASRPGAGWTEAFF.

The chain carries TRBV7-2 and TRBJ1-2; TRBD1 is a possible D gene (6 bases). Germline CDR1 reads SGHTA; CDR2 reads FQGNSA. The V end lost 5 bases, the J end lost 7 bases, and 20 bases lay between the germline ends. This CDR3 is 15 amino acids long. The CDR3 is CASSPGTGRSGGYTF. The CDR3 nucleotides read TGTGCCAGCAGCCCCGGAACAGGGCGATCAGGTGGCTACACCTTC.

The chain has TRBV18 and TRBJ1-5; D not certain. From germline, CDR1 is KGHSH and CDR2 LQKENI. The CDR3 has 14 amino acids. Trimming cost V 2 bases and J 5 bases, with 10 bases left between them. CDR3 sequence (DNA): TGTGCCAGCTCACCATTGGGAGCGGATCAGCCCCAGCATTTT. This gives the protein CASSPLGADQPQHF.

This clone was counted once. The chain uses TRBV7-9 and TRBJ2-7; D gene uncertain. V lost 1 base and J 4 bases, leaving 8 bases between the germline ends. This CDR3 contains 13 residues. Per the germline V gene, CDR1 is SEHNR and CDR2 is FQNEAQ (reference sequence). CDR3 in amino acids: CASSLDSRYEQYF. The DNA of the CDR3 is TGTGCCAGCAGCTTAGATAGTCGGTACGAGCAGTACTTC. The whole variable domain, filled in from reference TRBV7-9 and TRBJ2-7, reads DTGVSQNPRHKITKRGQNVTFRCDPISEHNRLYWYRQTLGQGPEFLTYFQNEAQLEKSRLLSDRFSAERPKGSFSTLEIQRTEQGDSAMYLCASSLDSRYEQYFGPGTRLTVT.

This rearrangement joins TRBV5-1 to TRBJ2-3; 13 nucleotides line up with TRBD2. V gave up 4 bases and J gave up 0 bases; unmatched junction bases: 8. Germline CDR1 is SGHRS and CDR2 is YFSETQ. CDR3 size: 18 residues. DNA of the CDR3: TGCGCCAGCAGCGTAGGAATACTAGCGGGAGGGAGCACAGATACGCAGTATTTT. Its protein product is CASSVGILAGGSTDTQYF.

This clone was counted only a few times. This rearrangement joins TRBV5-6 to TRBJ2-3, with D tentatively TRBD2 (5 bases). Deletions cut 5 bases from V and 0 bases from J, with 16 bases between. The germline V gene encodes CDR1 SGHDT and CDR2 YYEEEE. The CDR3 sequence is 16 residues long. The CDR3 bases are TGTGCCAGCAGTACGGGGTTCGGAGCTAGCACAGATACGCAGTATTTT. Amino acid sequence: CASSTGFGASTDTQYF. The variable domain in full, completed from reference TRBV5-6 and TRBJ2-3, reads DAGVTQSPTHLIKTRGQQVTLRCSPKSGHDTVSWYQQALGQGPQFIFQYYEEEERQRGNFPDRFSGHQFPNYSSELNVNALLLGDSALYLCASSTGFGASTDTQYFGPGTRLTVL.

The J gene is TRBJ1-4, the V gene TRBV24-1; a weak D match, TRBD1 (5 bases). Germline CDR1 KGHDR, CDR2 SFDVKD. V was clipped by 4 bases and J by 8 bases, with 22 bases between them. The CDR3 contains 17 residues. CDR3 sequence (DNA): TGTGCCACCAGTGACCGAAGTGACCTGGGGGGAGACGAAAAACTGTTTTTT. Residues: CATSDRSDLGGDEKLFF.

The chain combines TRBV30 with TRBJ1-4; D is undetermined. The CDR3 is made up of 13 amino acids. Germline-derived CDR1 and CDR2 are GTSNPN and SVGIG (reference sequence). DNA for the CDR3: TGTGCTCAAAAGGCACAGCTTAATGAAAAACTGTTTTTT. Translation gives CAQKAQLNEKLFF. Supplemented by reference TRBV30 and TRBJ1-4, the full variable domain reads SQTIHQWPATLVQPVGSPLSLECTVEGTSNPNLYWYRQAAGRGLQLLFYSVGIGQISSEVPQNLSASRPQDRQFILSSKKLLLSDSGFYLCAQKAQLNEKLFFGSGTQLSVL.

CDR3 nucleotide sequence: TGTGCCAGCAGTTACCGACTAGCGGGAGGAGGGGATACGCAGTATTTT. Its translation: CASSYRLAGGGDTQYF. This chain connects TRBV6-5 to TRBJ2-3; 13 positions agree with TRBD2. V shed 2 bases and J 6 bases; nucleotides not matched to a gene: 5. The CDR3 runs to 16 residues. The germline V gene has CDR1 MNHEY and CDR2 SVGAGI.

The chain has TRBV11-2 and TRBJ1-3; 7 bases line up with TRBD1. V was clipped by 5 bases and J by 0 bases; unmatched bases: 7. Per germline, CDR1 SGHAT and CDR2 FQNNGV. The CDR3 extends over 16 amino acids. The CDR3 loop reads CASSLPTGHSGNTIYF. The CDR3 nucleotides are TGTGCCAGCAGCCTACCGACAGGGCACTCTGGAAACACCATATATTTT.

V and J are TRBV4-1 and TRBJ2-1, with D possibly being TRBD1 (5 bases). With 2 bases removed from V and 7 bases from J, the gap between germline ends came to 12 bases. The CDR3 covers 14 residues. The germline V gene encodes CDR1 MGHRA and CDR2 YSYEKL. CDR3 region: CASSQIQGSNEQFF. The CDR3 nucleotides read TGCGCCAGCAGCCAAATTCAGGGATCAAATGAGCAGTTCTTC.

This chain connects TRBV5-1 to TRBJ2-3; a possible D gene is TRBD2 (6 bases). This CDR3 comprises 13 residues. Trimming stripped 5 bases from V and 6 bases from J, with 13 bases between. Per germline, CDR1 SGHRS and CDR2 YFSETQ. The DNA of the CDR3 is TGCGCCAGCAGTCGGGGGTTAAAGGATACGCAGTATTTT. Protein product: CASSRGLKDTQYF.

CDR3 protein: CASSISGVQGWQYF. In DNA form, the CDR3 reads TGTGCCAGTAGTATATCGGGGGTTCAGGGCTGGCAGTACTTC. The rearrangement uses TRBV19 and TRBJ2-7; D perhaps matches TRBD2 (6 bases). V lost 2 bases and J 9 bases, leaving 17 bases between the germline ends. Germline CDR1 LNHDA, CDR2 SQIVND (reference sequence). This CDR3 comprises 14 residues.

This chain links TRBV15 with TRBJ2-6; 8 bases align to TRBD1. CDR3 length equals 20 residues. The V gene's germline CDR1 is LNHNV and CDR2 YYDKDF (reference sequence). V lost 6 bases to trimming and J lost 0 bases; unmatched junction nucleotides: 16. DNA for the CDR3: TGTGCCACCAGACCCCGCACCGGGACAGGCCTTCGCTCTGGGGCCAACGTCCTGACTTTC. This encodes CATRPRTGTGLRSGANVLTF.